This T cell receptor (beta chain) was recorded in a study of control samples from healthy donors and cancer patients. Germline V lookup: CDR1 MNHNY, CDR2 SVGAGI (reference sequence). The V gene end was trimmed by 5 bases and the J gene end by 4 bases; junction bases not matched to a gene: 0. The CDR3 contains 12 residues. Sequencing used immunoSEQ multiplex PCR; TCRdb keeps in-frame clones, though not all of them. The sample lists roughly 120,000 clones, around 96% occurring once. This chain joins TRBV6-6 and TRBJ1-1, with TRBD1 matching over 8 bases. The specimen sequenced was blood. The sequence was collected from a man aged 25-45 years in good health. DNA of the CDR3: TGTGCCAGCAGTGACAGGGGCACTGAAGCTTTCTTT. Its protein is CASSDRGTEAFF.